This T cell receptor beta chain was found in a study of human T cells and chemical hapten exposure. Across the whole study: Scalp application of diphenylcyclopropenone was performed weekly in patients across the entire roughly 25-week study. Study-level findings and limits: No shift was seen in TCRs above 1 in 1000 frequency with DPC sensitization.

A few counts support this clonotype. Its antigen remains unidentified. TCRdb analysed the RACE reads with MiXCR anew, one entry per CDR3 protein. Of a few hundred thousand distinct CDR3 sequences in the sample, 7.5% to 8% are singletons; the top ten hold about 1.1%. The time point was: pre-sensitization, week 0. Treatment noted: therapeutic diphenylcyclopropenone sensitization with weekly scalp DPC. Each patch test followed a blood draw. Trimming left V 7 bases short and J 7 bases short, with 20 bases between. This CDR3 spans 16 amino acids. CDR1 is MNHEY, CDR2 SVGAGI, per germline. The input for sequencing was whole blood, taken in connection with sensitization to the hapten diphenylcyclopropenone (DPC). This chain uses TRBV6-5 with TRBJ1-6; D not certain. The TCR sequence derives from a man between 18 and 29 years old with alopecia areata. Some clones in this sample may be carry-over from other donors' samples. The CDR3 bases are TGTGCCAGCACTTCATTGGCGGGATCGGGGAATTCACCCCTCCACTTT. Translation gives CASTSLAGSGNSPLHF.